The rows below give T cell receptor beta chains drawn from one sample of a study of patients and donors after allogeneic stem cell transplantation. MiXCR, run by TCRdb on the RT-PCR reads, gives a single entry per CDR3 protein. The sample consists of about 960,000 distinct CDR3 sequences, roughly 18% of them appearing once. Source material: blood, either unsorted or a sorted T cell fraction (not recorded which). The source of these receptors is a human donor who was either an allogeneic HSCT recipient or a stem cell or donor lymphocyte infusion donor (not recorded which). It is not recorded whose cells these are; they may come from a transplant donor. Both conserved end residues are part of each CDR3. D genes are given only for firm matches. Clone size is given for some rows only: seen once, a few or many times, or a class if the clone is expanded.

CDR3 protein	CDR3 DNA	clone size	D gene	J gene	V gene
CASSRDRAYGYTF	TGCGCCAGCAGCCGGGACAGGGCCTATGGCTACACCTTC	many	TRBD1	TRBJ1-2	TRBV12-3/TRBV12-4
CATSRQAWTGELFF	TGTGCCACCTCCAGACAGGCGTGGACCGGGGAGCTGTTTTTT	few	NA	TRBJ2-2	TRBV19
CASSLDGGAADTQYF	TGTGCCAGCAGCTTGGATGGGGGTGCGGCAGATACGCAGTATTTT	NA	NA	TRBJ2-3	TRBV5-8
CASSVSPPLHF	TGTGCCAGCAGTGTTTCACCACCCCTCCACTTT	many	NA	TRBJ1-6	TRBV12-3/TRBV12-4
CASSLRTEETQYF	TGCGCCAGCAGCTTGAGGACAGAAGAGACCCAGTACTTC	NA	NA	TRBJ2-5	TRBV5-1
CASRERGPDTQYF	TGTGCCAGCAGGGAGAGGGGGCCGGATACGCAGTATTTT	NA	TRBD1	TRBJ2-3	TRBV6-1
CASSLSGDRDQETQYF	TGTGCCAGCAGTTTATCCGGGGACAGGGATCAAGAGACCCAGTACTTC	few	TRBD1	TRBJ2-5	TRBV7-6
CSVGLLAGATGELFF	TGCAGCGTTGGTCTGCTAGCGGGGGCCACCGGGGAGCTGTTTTTT	NA	TRBD2	TRBJ2-2	TRBV29-1
CASSHYTGNTEAFF	TGTGCCAGCAGCCACTATACAGGGAACACTGAAGCTTTCTTT	few	NA	TRBJ1-1	TRBV3-1
CASSWVPGTLSDTQYF	TGCGCCAGCAGCTGGGTGCCCGGGACACTTTCGGATACGCAGTATTTT	NA	NA	TRBJ2-3	TRBV5-1
CASSPDRRREQYF	TGTGCCAGCAGCCCGGACAGGCGGCGAGAGCAGTACTTC	few	TRBD1	TRBJ2-7	TRBV4-2
CASSRDRLGPLHF	TGTGCCAGCAGCCGGGACCGCCTTGGACCCCTCCACTTT	few	NA	TRBJ1-6	TRBV6-1
CASRIGRGQETQYF	TGCGCCAGCAGGATCGGTAGGGGCCAAGAGACCCAGTACTTC	few	NA	TRBJ2-5	TRBV5-1
CASSLVGRGRVSTEAFF	TGTGCCAGCAGCTTAGTGGGCAGGGGGCGCGTTAGCACTGAAGCTTTCTTT	NA	TRBD1	TRBJ1-1	TRBV7-8
CASNPAGGPYEQYF	TGTGCCAGCAACCCAGCGGGAGGCCCCTACGAGCAGTACTTC	many	TRBD2	TRBJ2-7	TRBV12-3/TRBV12-4
CASSSPRVWARNEQFF	TGTGCCAGCAGCTCACCTCGGGTGTGGGCTAGGAATGAGCAGTTCTTC	NA	NA	TRBJ2-1	TRBV7-9
CASSQGIGFYSPLHF	TGCGCCAGCAGCCAAGGGATAGGGTTTTACTCACCCCTCCACTTT	many	NA	TRBJ1-6	TRBV4-3
CASSLEFRREGAFF	TGTGCCAGCAGCTTAGAATTCCGACGGGAGGGAGCTTTCTTT	few	NA	TRBJ1-1	TRBV7-2
CASSLGKPYGYTF	TGCGCCAGCAGCTTGGGCAAGCCCTATGGCTACACCTTC	NA	NA	TRBJ1-2	TRBV5-1
CASSDRSTSTDTQYF	TGTGCCAGCAGTGACAGGAGCACTAGCACAGATACGCAGTATTTT	NA	NA	TRBJ2-3	TRBV2
CANSGTTTLGNTEAFF	TGTGCCAATTCCGGGACGACGACCCTGGGGAACACTGAAGCTTTCTTT	NA	NA	TRBJ1-1	TRBV7-9